These T cell receptor beta chains were read from a single sample in a study of blood T cell repertoires in COVID-19. Profiling relied on immunoSEQ multiplex PCR, and the TCRdb table lists in-frame clones only, not all of them. The sample lists 350,000 to 450,000 clones, under 90% occurring once. Input material: PBMCs or T cells enriched from blood (not recorded which). The receptors here all came from a woman aged 25 to 45 who had recovered from COVID-19. The CDR3 runs from the conserved cysteine through the conserved F or W. A D gene is named only where the DNA matches it firmly. For some rows the clone size is stated as once, few or many, or as a class when expanded; others skip it.

DNA,CDR3,size,V,J,D
TGTGCCAGCAGTCCAGCGGGGGCCCCGGGGGCCCAGTACTTC,CASSPAGAPGAQYF,NA,TRBV6-5,TRBJ2-5,TRBD2
TGTGCCAGCAGCTTATTGGACAGGGGAAATACTGAAGCTTTCTTT,CASSLLDRGNTEAFF,NA,TRBV7-2,TRBJ1-1,TRBD1
TGTGCCAGCACCAGACTAGCGGGAATCAACGAGCAGTACTTC,CASTRLAGINEQYF,once,TRBV27,TRBJ2-7,TRBD2
TGTGCCAGCAGCGTATCTAGCGGGGGCGATGAGCAGTTCTTC,CASSVSSGGDEQFF,NA,TRBV9,TRBJ2-1,TRBD2
TGTGCCTGGAGTACTTGGGTGTCCGGGAATGAAAAACTGTTTTTT,CAWSTWVSGNEKLFF,NA,TRBV30,TRBJ1-4,NA
TGTGCCAGCAGTTTAAGTAGCGGGAGCCATGAGCAGTTCTTC,CASSLSSGSHEQFF,NA,TRBV27,TRBJ2-1,TRBD2
TGTGCCAGCAAGTGGGGAGGGACAGGCGGTCATCAGCCCCAGCATTTT,CASKWGGTGGHQPQHF,NA,TRBV28,TRBJ1-5,TRBD1
TGTGCCTGGAGTGGAGGGTTTAATTCACCCCTCCACTTT,CAWSGGFNSPLHF,NA,TRBV30,TRBJ1-6,NA
TGTGCCAGCAGCCGGGCGCTTGGACAGGGGTATTCACCCCTCCACTTT,CASSRALGQGYSPLHF,NA,TRBV7-9,TRBJ1-6,TRBD1
TGTGCCAGCAGCTCACAACCAGGGACTAGCGGGAGTTCCGGTGAGCAGTTCTTC,CASSSQPGTSGSSGEQFF,NA,TRBV9,TRBJ2-1,TRBD2
TGTGCCAGTAGTATGGTGGGAGCAAGCTACGAGCAGTACTTC,CASSMVGASYEQYF,NA,TRBV19,TRBJ2-7,NA
TGTGCCAGCAAATTCTTGGGGCGGGGACGGGAGGCATACAATGAGCAGTTCTTC,CASKFLGRGREAYNEQFF,NA,TRBV28,TRBJ2-1,TRBD2
TGTGCCAGCACCGAGGACAGGGGACACTACAATGAGCAGTTCTTC,CASTEDRGHYNEQFF,NA,TRBV2,TRBJ2-1,TRBD1
TGTGCCAGCAGTGGCCGGCCGGACAGGGCGGACGAAAAACTGTTTTTT,CASSGRPDRADEKLFF,NA,TRBV6-1,TRBJ1-4,TRBD1
TGTGCCACCAGAAGTACGACAGGGGGTGGAGATACGCAGTATTTT,CATRSTTGGGDTQYF,NA,TRBV24-1,TRBJ2-3,TRBD1
TGTGCCAGCAAAAGCCAGGGGGTCGTTAACACTGAAGCTTTCTTT,CASKSQGVVNTEAFF,NA,TRBV6-5,TRBJ1-1,TRBD1
TGTGCCAGCAGCTTGGCCGGAAGTGAGACTCGGCCCCAGCATTTT,CASSLAGSETRPQHF,once,TRBV5-5,TRBJ1-5,NA
TGCAGTGCTAGTTACCTCGGACAGGACCAAGAGACCCAGTACTTC,CSASYLGQDQETQYF,NA,TRBV20-1,TRBJ2-5,TRBD1
TGTGCCTGGGCACAGGGGATGAACACTGAAGCTTTCTTT,CAWAQGMNTEAFF,NA,TRBV30,TRBJ1-1,TRBD1
TGTGCCAGCAGCTTCGGGGGACCGCCCAAGCAGTACTTC,CASSFGGPPKQYF,NA,TRBV7-9,TRBJ2-7,NA
TGTGCCAGCAGCTTATCGCCCGGACAGGGGGCATCTGAAGCTTTCTTT,CASSLSPGQGASEAFF,NA,TRBV11-2,TRBJ1-1,TRBD1
TGTGCCAGCACCGAACGCGGGGGGCCCTATGGCTACACCTTC,CASTERGGPYGYTF,NA,TRBV6-5,TRBJ1-2,NA
TGTGCCAGCAGCTCTCGGGACAGAAATAATTCACCCCTCCACTTT,CASSSRDRNNSPLHF,NA,TRBV7-6,TRBJ1-6,TRBD1
TGTGCCAGCAGCTTAGAGAGGTTTAATGAGCAGTTCTTC,CASSLERFNEQFF,once,TRBV7-9,TRBJ2-1,NA
TGTGCCAGTAGTATAACTAGTATCCCCTCAAATGAGCAGTTCTTC,CASSITSIPSNEQFF,NA,TRBV19,TRBJ2-1,NA
TGTGCCAGCAGCCCCCCAAGAAGCGGGAGGGGGGGGACCCAGTACTTC,CASSPPRSGRGGTQYF,NA,TRBV7-2,TRBJ2-5,TRBD2
TGTGCCAGCAGCGTGATGACAGGGTCCTATGGCTACACCTTC,CASSVMTGSYGYTF,NA,TRBV9,TRBJ1-2,TRBD1
TGTGCCAGCAGCCGGACACGTAACACTGAAGCTTTCTTT,CASSRTRNTEAFF,NA,TRBV7-8,TRBJ1-1,NA
TGTGCCAGTTCCGCCGGGGTGAACACTGAAGCTTTCTTT,CASSAGVNTEAFF,NA,TRBV6-5,TRBJ1-1,NA
TGTGCCAGCAGCCGGGGACAGGGGGTTTACGAGCAGTACTTC,CASSRGQGVYEQYF,NA,TRBV14,TRBJ2-7,TRBD1
TGTGCCAGCAGCTTAACTACTAGCACAGATACGCAGTATTTT,CASSLTTSTDTQYF,NA,TRBV11-2,TRBJ2-3,NA
TGTGCCAGCAGCCGAGTAGCGGGTTCCTACAATGAGCAGTTCTTC,CASSRVAGSYNEQFF,NA,TRBV6-5,TRBJ2-1,TRBD2
TGCGCCAGCAGCCGAAACAGGATGAACACTGAAGCTTTCTTT,CASSRNRMNTEAFF,NA,TRBV4-3,TRBJ1-1,NA
TGTGCCAGCCCAGGTAAGATAGGGGCCATGAACACTGAAGCTTTCTTT,CASPGKIGAMNTEAFF,NA,TRBV2,TRBJ1-1,NA
TGCGCCAGCAGTGCCGGGGACAGGGGTCTTTACACCTTC,CASSAGDRGLYTF,few,TRBV10-2,TRBJ1-2,TRBD1
TGTGCCAGCAGCTCTCGAGGTGACGAGCAGTACTTC,CASSSRGDEQYF,NA,TRBV5-6,TRBJ2-7,NA
TGTGCCAGCAGCTTGGCCGTGGCGGGTTTCTACAATGAGCAGTTCTTC,CASSLAVAGFYNEQFF,NA,TRBV5-6,TRBJ2-1,NA
TGTGCCAGCAGCTTGCCACAGGGTAATCTAAACTATGGCTACACCTTC,CASSLPQGNLNYGYTF,NA,TRBV7-2,TRBJ1-2,NA
TGTGCCAGCAGTCTCCGGACTCCTAACTATGGCTACACCTTC,CASSLRTPNYGYTF,NA,TRBV27,TRBJ1-2,NA
TGTGCCTGGAGGGTACAAGGATCGGGTCAGCCCCAGCATTTT,CAWRVQGSGQPQHF,NA,TRBV30,TRBJ1-5,NA
TGTGCCAGCAGTTTGTTAGGGGCAAAGGGCTACACCTTC,CASSLLGAKGYTF,NA,TRBV28,TRBJ1-2,NA
TGTGCCAGCGAGGACAGGGACTACTATGGCTACACCTTC,CASEDRDYYGYTF,NA,TRBV7-9,TRBJ1-2,TRBD1
TGTGCCAGCACTATTTCTGGACAGGGGGTTGGAGATACGCAGTATTTT,CASTISGQGVGDTQYF,NA,TRBV28,TRBJ2-3,TRBD1
TGTGCCAGCAATTTGGGGGGTAACTATGGCTACACCTTC,CASNLGGNYGYTF,NA,TRBV7-2,TRBJ1-2,NA
TGTGCCACCAGCAGAGATAGGGGTCTGAACACTGAAGCTTTCTTT,CATSRDRGLNTEAFF,NA,TRBV15,TRBJ1-1,NA
TGTGCCAGCAGTTCAGGGGGCTACGAGCAGTACTTC,CASSSGGYEQYF,NA,TRBV12-3/TRBV12-4,TRBJ2-7,TRBD1
TGTGCCAGCAGCGTAGTGGGGACAGGGGGCCTGAATACGCAGTATTTT,CASSVVGTGGLNTQYF,NA,TRBV9,TRBJ2-3,TRBD1
TGTGCCAGTAGTAGGAGGCAGGGGGCCTATAATTCACCCCTCCACTTT,CASSRRQGAYNSPLHF,NA,TRBV19,TRBJ1-6,TRBD1